The clone carrying this TCR beta chain was counted at least ten times. What it binds is unknown. By quantitative 5'-RACE with molecular barcodes, the TCR beta libraries were made. TCRdb used MiXCR to reprocess the 5' RACE reads, holding one entry per CDR3 protein. The repertoire holds about 210,000 distinct CDR3 sequences, with around 7.9% as singletons. The ends lost 4 bases at V and 6 bases at J; junction bases unmatched: 4. The CDR3 has 13 amino acids. Germline assignment: CDR1 SGHRS and CDR2 YFSETQ. This record belongs to a study of CD8 T cells in ankylosing spondylitis. Findings of the study overall: Existing reports had already noted some motif variants in reactive arthritis synovial fluid and blood. Reported data indicate significant enrichment of disease-linked clones within matched ankylosing spondylitis synovial fluid. It appeared that ankylosing spondylitis blood was characterized by a TCR beta motif of about 8 highly homologous variants.

The rearrangement links TRBV5-1 to TRBJ2-1, with 7 nucleotides matching TRBD2. This clonotype was obtained from a male donor with ankylosing spondylitis. Source material: blood, either unsorted or a sorted T cell fraction (not recorded which). The CDR3 nucleotides read TGCGCCAGCAGCCCGACTAGCTCCAATGAGCAGTTCTTC. Translating gives CASSPTSSNEQFF. The full variable domain, completed using reference TRBV5-1 and TRBJ2-1, is KAGVTQTPRYLIKTRGQQVTLSCSPISGHRSVSWYQQTPGQGLQFLFEYFSETQRNKGNFPGRFSGRQFSNSRSEMNVSTLELGDSALYLCASSPTSSNEQFFGPGTRLTVL.